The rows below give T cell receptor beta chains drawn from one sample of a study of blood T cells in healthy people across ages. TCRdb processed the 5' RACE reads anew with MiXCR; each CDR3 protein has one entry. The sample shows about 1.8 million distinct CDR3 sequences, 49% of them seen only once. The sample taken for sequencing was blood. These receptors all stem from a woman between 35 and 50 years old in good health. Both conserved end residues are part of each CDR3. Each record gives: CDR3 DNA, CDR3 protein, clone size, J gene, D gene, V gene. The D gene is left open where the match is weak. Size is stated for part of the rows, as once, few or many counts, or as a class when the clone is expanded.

TGTGCCACCAGCTTAGCGGGCGTGGAGACCCAGTACTTC CATSLAGVETQYF - TRBJ2-5 TRBD2 TRBV7-2
TGTGCCAGCAGGCCCGGAGAGGGAGGGTCCCTGTACTCTGGGGCCAACGTCCTGACTTTC CASRPGEGGSLYSGANVLTF - TRBJ2-6 TRBD2 TRBV7-2
TGCGCCAGCAGCACGGACAGGGAGAGAACTGAAGCTTTCTTT CASSTDRERTEAFF - TRBJ1-1 TRBD1 TRBV4-1
TGTGCCAGCAGCCAAGAGTTAATTAATAGCAATCAGCCCCAGCATTTT CASSQELINSNQPQHF - TRBJ1-5 - TRBV4-2
TGTGCCAGCAGTTACGGGAAAGGGGTGACCCTGTACTTC CASSYGKGVTLYF - TRBJ2-5 - TRBV6-5
TGCGCCAGCAGCCGGGGGACTAGCGGGGGGGACCCCACCTCACTAGCCAAAAACATTCAGTACTTC CASSRGTSGGDPTSLAKNIQYF few TRBJ2-4 TRBD2 TRBV4-3
TGCAGTGCTAGAGGACAGGGGAAGCAGAACGAGCAGTACTTC CSARGQGKQNEQYF - TRBJ2-7 TRBD1 TRBV20-1
TGTGCCAGCAGGGGGGGCGGGGGCAATGAGCAGTTCTTC CASRGGGGNEQFF - TRBJ2-1 - TRBV12-3/TRBV12-4
TGCAGTGCCCGAGGCAGGGTAAGGAACACTGAAGCTTTCTTT CSARGRVRNTEAFF - TRBJ1-1 - TRBV20-1
TGTGCCAGCAGGCCTTTCGGGGATGAGCAGTTCTTC CASRPFGDEQFF few TRBJ2-1 - TRBV11-2
TGCAGTGTCCCGATGGGCGGCAACGAGCAGTACTTC CSVPMGGNEQYF - TRBJ2-7 - TRBV20-1
TGTGCCAGCACCCCAATTGGCAGGGCGCAAGAGACCCAGTACTTC CASTPIGRAQETQYF - TRBJ2-5 - TRBV21-1
TGCAGCGTTAAAATGGGGCTGGAGCAGTACTTC CSVKMGLEQYF - TRBJ2-7 - TRBV29-1
TGTGCCAGTAGTTTGCAGTCTAGAGAGCAGTACTTC CASSLQSREQYF - TRBJ2-4 - TRBV12-3/TRBV12-4
TGTGCCAGCAGTCCGGGAGCCATTGGCGATCAGCCCCAGCATTTT CASSPGAIGDQPQHF - TRBJ1-5 - TRBV6-6
TGTGCCAGCAGCCTTGAAGCGGAGGGGCTTTTGAATGAGCAGTTCTTC CASSLEAEGLLNEQFF - TRBJ2-1 - TRBV4-2
TGTGCCAGCAGTGATCGGGGGGGAATGAACACTGAAGCTTTCTTT CASSDRGGMNTEAFF - TRBJ1-1 - TRBV2
TGTGCCAGCAGTTCCAGAACTAGCGGCAACGAGCAGTACTTC CASSSRTSGNEQYF - TRBJ2-7 TRBD2 TRBV28
TGCGTCAGCAGCCCCCGGCTGAGTGGGAATGAGCAGTTCTTC CVSSPRLSGNEQFF - TRBJ2-1 - TRBV5-1
TGTGCCAGCACCTCCCACGACAGGGGGTACTCCTACGAGCAGTACTTC CASTSHDRGYSYEQYF - TRBJ2-7 TRBD1 TRBV11-2
TGTGCCAGCAGTTACTTCCGCGGTACTGGGGCCAACGTCCTGACTTTC CASSYFRGTGANVLTF - TRBJ2-6 - TRBV6-6
TGTGCCAGCAGAACCAGTACTGGCTACACCTTC CASRTSTGYTF once TRBJ1-2 - TRBV28
TGTGCCAGCAGCTGGGCCCAGGGCCGGGCCCCTAACTATGGCTACACCTTC CASSWAQGRAPNYGYTF - TRBJ1-2 - TRBV5-6
TGTGCCAGCACCGCCAGCACAGGGATCCAAGAGACCCAGTACTTC CASTASTGIQETQYF - TRBJ2-5 - TRBV5-5
TGTGCCAGCAGTTCCCTAGCGGGGGTCACAGATACGCAGTATTTT CASSSLAGVTDTQYF few TRBJ2-3 TRBD2 TRBV6-2/TRBV6-3
TGCAGTGTTTCAGGGTTTAATGAAAAACTGTTTTTT CSVSGFNEKLFF - TRBJ1-4 - TRBV20-1
TGCAGTGCTAGGTACAGGGGGCGCGTCTACGAGCAGTACTTC CSARYRGRVYEQYF few TRBJ2-7 TRBD1 TRBV20-1
TGTGCCAGCAGGGAGCGCTCAGATACGCAGTATTTT CASRERSDTQYF - TRBJ2-3 - TRBV12-3/TRBV12-4